This T cell receptor beta chain was sequenced during a study of CXCR3-negative and CXCR3-positive naive CD8 T cells. Broader study findings: Hydrophobicity of TRB CDR3s was greater in CXCR3-positive naive cells than in CXCR3-negative naive cells. Both naive subsets had comparably high diversity; memory CD8+ cells much lower. Comparison of naive CXCR3-negative and CXCR3-positive cells revealed similar TRBV-TRBJ usage, while memory cells differed. PBMCs showed partially decreased CXCR3 expression after cryopreservation, and most assays used fresh PBMCs.

Notes on this clonotype: What it binds is unknown.

Germline V CDR1 and CDR2: SGHNT, YYREEE (reference sequence). The CDR3 runs 15 residues. Carrying UMI labels, the TRB cDNA libraries were prepared through 5' RACE. TCRdb re-called the 5' RACE reads; every CDR3 protein appears as one record, without DNA. The table for this sample gives fewer than 90,000 distinct CDR3 sequences. Sequencing input: naive CXCR3+ CD8+ T cells from blood. Subset: CD45RO-CCR7+CD27+CD95- naive CD8+ T cells expressing CXCR3 (TNR3+). The clonotype was recovered from a human donor in good health. Some clones in this sample may be carry-over from other donors' samples. The chain combines TRBV5-4 with TRBJ2-5; TCRdb calls TRBD2, which cannot be checked without DNA. CDR3 residues: CASTTSGGGQETQYF.